These 22 T cell receptor beta chains originate from one sample sequenced in a study of cytomegalovirus exposure and HLA in healthy donors. TCRdb keeps only in-frame clones here, not all; method: immunoSEQ multiplex PCR. Seen here are 250,000 or so clones, roughly 87% observed once, and the top ten hold around 12%. The sequenced material came from PBMCs. The receptors shown here come from a man aged 18 to 29 in good health and CMV-seropositive.

The chain has TRBV2 and TRBJ1-2; 9 bases agree with TRBD1. There are 13 residues in the CDR3. Germline CDR1 SNHLY, CDR2 FYNNEI. The junction had 2 bases not matched to a gene; V was cut back by 7 bases and J by 2 bases. The CDR3 protein is CASTGTGNYGYTF. The CDR3 nucleotides read TGTGCCAGCACCGGGACAGGGAACTATGGCTACACCTTC. The whole variable domain, filled in from reference TRBV2 and TRBJ1-2, reads EPEVTQTPSHQVTQMGQEVILRCVPISNHLYFYWYRQILGQKVEFLVSFYNNEISEKSEIFDDQFSVERPDGSNFTLKIRSTKLEDSAMYFCASTGTGNYGYTFGSGTRLTVV.

J is TRBJ2-7 and V is TRBV28; no definite D call. The V end was cut by 3 bases, the J end by 3 bases, with 12 bases between. Germline V gives CDR1 MDHEN, CDR2 SYDVKM. The CDR3 sequence is 14 residues long. CDR3 nucleotide sequence: TGTGCCAGCAGTTTCGTTGGGTGGGTCTACGAGCAGTACTTC. Translated, it gives CASSFVGWVYEQYF.

The V and J genes are TRBV4-1 and TRBJ2-7; D gene ambiguous. The CDR3 is made up of 16 amino acids. The ends were cut back, 0 bases at V and 2 bases at J, with 14 bases in the middle. The germline CDR1 and CDR2 sequences are MGHRA and YSYEKL. The CDR3 here is CASSQDWQAIPYEQYF. The CDR3 nucleotides are TGCGCCAGCAGCCAAGATTGGCAGGCGATACCCTACGAGCAGTACTTC.

The rearrangement uses TRBV6-5 and TRBJ2-3; D gene uncertain. Trimming pared 0 bases from V and 0 bases from J, leaving 7 bases between. Germline lookup yields CDR1 MNHEY and CDR2 SVGAGI. The CDR3 consists of 15 residues. The CDR3 coding sequence is TGTGCCAGCAGTTACTCGTCCAGTAGCACAGATACGCAGTATTTT. Its translation is CASSYSSSSTDTQYF.

The chain employs TRBV7-8 and TRBJ2-7, with 9 bases aligning to TRBD1. The CDR3 loop spans 16 amino acids. V lost 2 bases, J lost 0 bases, and 5 bases stayed unmatched. The germline V gene encodes CDR1 SGHVS and CDR2 FQNEAQ. The CDR3 DNA reads as TGTGCCAGCAGCTTAAGGGGACAGGGAAGCTCCTACGAGCAGTACTTC. Its translation: CASSLRGQGSSYEQYF.

The V call is TRBV7-9, the J call TRBJ2-1, with 7 bases lining up with TRBD1. V gave up 0 bases and J gave up 4 bases; unmatched junction bases: 3. This CDR3 spans 15 amino acids. The germline V gene has CDR1 SEHNR and CDR2 FQNEAQ (reference sequence). Here the CDR3 reads CASSLAGGKYNEQFF. CDR3 DNA: TGTGCCAGCAGCTTAGCAGGGGGCAAATACAATGAGCAGTTCTTC.

This chain connects TRBV20-1 to TRBJ1-1; D gene ambiguous. The V end was cut by 6 bases, the J end by 5 bases, with 10 bases between. CDR1 is DFQATT, CDR2 SNEGSKA, per germline (reference sequence). The CDR3 is 11 amino acids. Here the CDR3 DNA reads TGCAGTGCCCACGAAGAGACTGAAGCTTTCTTT. Translating gives CSAHEETEAFF.

J is TRBJ1-5 and V is TRBV28; perhaps TRBD1 as D (5 bases). The germline V and J ends were trimmed by 4 bases and 3 bases, with 16 bases remaining between them. This CDR3 comprises 16 residues. Germline V lookup: CDR1 MDHEN, CDR2 SYDVKM. CDR3 sequence: CASSYALGQVNQPQHF. The CDR3 nucleotides are TGTGCCAGCAGTTATGCCCTGGGGCAGGTCAATCAGCCCCAGCATTTT.

The chain joins TRBV28 to TRBJ2-7; possible D gene TRBD1, 7 bases. Germline V gene sequence: CDR1 MDHEN, CDR2 SYDVKM. V was cut by 6 bases and J by 3 bases, with 9 bases left in between. CDR3 size: 12 residues. Written as DNA, the CDR3 is TGTGCCAGCAGGCAGGGGGGCTACGAGCAGTACTTC. Translation: CASRQGGYEQYF.

This chain joins TRBV15 and TRBJ2-1; 9 nucleotides line up with TRBD2. This CDR3 is 16 amino acids long. Germline V gene lookup returns CDR1 LNHNV and CDR2 YYDKDF (reference sequence). J gave up 7 bases and V 1 base, and 8 bases lay outside the gene matches. The CDR3 protein is CATSRGPAGGSNEQFF. Written as DNA, the CDR3 is TGTGCCACCAGCAGAGGGCCAGCGGGAGGTTCGAATGAGCAGTTCTTC.

The V and J genes are TRBV6-5 and TRBJ1-5; D not resolved. Trimming left V 6 bases short and J 6 bases short, with 9 bases between. Germline CDR1 and CDR2: MNHEY and SVGAGI. This CDR3 is 12 amino acids long. CDR3: CASSPSGQPQHF. In DNA form, the CDR3 reads TGTGCCAGCAGCCCATCTGGTCAGCCCCAGCATTTT.

The chain employs TRBV5-6 and TRBJ2-5; the match to TRBD1 covers 7 bases. Germline CDR1 and CDR2: SGHDT and YYEEEE. J was trimmed by 2 bases and V by 2 bases; bases with no gene match: 9. CDR3 size: 16 residues. The CDR3 is CASSFLAGTAQETQYF. The CDR3 DNA follows: TGTGCCAGCAGCTTCCTCGCCGGGACAGCTCAAGAGACCCAGTACTTC.

This chain joins TRBV30 and TRBJ1-1; possible D gene TRBD1, 6 bases. The germline gives CDR1 GTSNPN, CDR2 SVGIG (reference sequence). The CDR3 spans 13 residues. V lost 2 bases and J 3 bases, leaving 10 bases between the germline ends. CDR3 bases: TGTGCCTGGAGTAAGGGGGGGGACACTGAAGCTTTCTTT. Translating gives CAWSKGGDTEAFF.

This clone has more than one count but fewer than ten. The V gene is TRBV6-4, the J gene TRBJ2-1; 8 bases fit TRBD2. This CDR3 is 14 amino acids long. After removal of 4 bases from V and 10 bases from J, the junction contained 9 bases not matched to a gene. Germline V gene data show CDR1 as MRHNA and CDR2 as SNTAGT. The CDR3 bases are TGTGCCAGCAGTGCGACTAGCGAGGCTGGAGAGCAGTTCTTC. This codes for CASSATSEAGEQFF.

V and J are TRBV2 and TRBJ2-1; 9 bases agree with TRBD1. The germline CDR1 and CDR2 sequences are SNHLY and FYNNEI. Trimming took 7 bases from V and 0 from J; bases not matched to a gene: 7. CDR3 length equals 16 residues. CDR3 region: CASNTQGAISYNEQFF. In DNA, the CDR3 is TGTGCCAGCAACACACAGGGGGCTATCTCCTACAATGAGCAGTTCTTC.

The J gene is TRBJ2-7, the V gene TRBV6-1; D may be TRBD2 (7 bases). V was cut by 2 bases and J by 0 bases, with 11 bases left in between. This CDR3 comprises 15 residues. Germline loops: CDR1 MNHNS, CDR2 SASEGT. Here the CDR3 reads CASSERGRASYEQYF. CDR3 sequence (DNA): TGTGCCAGCAGTGAAAGGGGGAGGGCCTCCTACGAGCAGTACTTC.

This rearrangement joins TRBV27 to TRBJ2-1; a weak D match, TRBD1 (5 bases). The CDR3 consists of 14 residues. V gave up 3 bases and J gave up 0 bases, with 6 bases separating them. CDR1 is MNHEY and CDR2 is SMNVEV in the germline V gene (reference sequence). CDR3 protein: CASSFTGSYNEQFF. The DNA of the CDR3 is TGTGCCAGCAGTTTCACAGGCTCCTACAATGAGCAGTTCTTC.

The V gene is TRBV19, the J gene TRBJ2-7; D may be TRBD1 (5 bases). This CDR3 comprises 12 residues. V shed 3 bases and J shed 6 bases, with 9 bases lying between them. Looked up from germline, CDR1 is LNHDA and CDR2 is SQIVND (reference sequence). CDR3: CASSIGQLEQYF. The CDR3 DNA is TGTGCCAGTAGTATTGGACAACTCGAGCAGTACTTC. Using reference TRBV19 and TRBJ2-7 for the parts outside the CDR3, the full variable domain is DGGITQSPKYLFRKEGQNVTLSCEQNLNHDAMYWYRQDPGQGLRLIYYSQIVNDFQKGDIAEGYSVSREKKESFPLTVTSAQKNPTAFYLCASSIGQLEQYFGPGTRLTVT.

The chain combines TRBV6-5 with TRBJ1-2; D gene uncertain. There are 15 residues in the CDR3. Per the germline V gene, CDR1 is MNHEY and CDR2 is SVGAGI. Trimming pared 2 bases from V and 2 bases from J, leaving 12 bases between. CDR3 sequence reads: CASSYGSGSNYGYTF. The CDR3 DNA reads as TGTGCCAGCAGTTACGGATCCGGGAGCAACTATGGCTACACCTTC.

V is TRBV18 and J is TRBJ2-7; D may be TRBD1 (6 bases). V lost 2 bases to trimming and J lost 0 bases, with 14 bases between them. Germline CDR1 KGHSH, CDR2 LQKENI. There are 16 residues in the CDR3. The CDR3 region has the DNA TGTGCCAGCTCACCAAACGACAGGAGAATCTCCTACGAGCAGTACTTC. Encoded protein: CASSPNDRRISYEQYF.

About this clone: The germline gene is not matched at one end of the junction; a read error may be the cause. Other DNA sequences of this sample code for an identical CDR3. The V and J genes are TRBV6-5 and TRBJ1-5; D unresolved. Looked up from germline, CDR1 is MNHEY and CDR2 is SVGAGI. The CDR3 consists of 14 residues. The CDR3 protein is CASSYSNIGQPQHF. Written as DNA, the CDR3 is TGTGCCAGCAGTTACTCGAACATTGGTCAGCCCCAACATTTT.

This clone occurred once. The chain combines TRBV7-2 with TRBJ2-2; D not resolved. In germline, CDR1 is SGHTA, CDR2 FQGNSA. V dropped 6 bases and J dropped 0 bases, with 11 bases sitting between them. The CDR3 has 15 residues. In nucleotides, the CDR3 is TGTGCCAGCAGTTTGACCGCTTCGAACACCGGGGAGCTGTTTTTT. This sequence encodes CASSLTASNTGELFF.